This T cell receptor (beta chain) is drawn from a study of blood T cell repertoires in COVID-19. Study at large: PBMCs, B-cell-depleted T cells, or T cells were the source of the cDNA or gDNA that made up the material.

Germline-derived CDR1 and CDR2 are SEHNR and FQNEAQ (reference sequence). V lost 4 bases to trimming and J lost 11 bases; unmatched junction nucleotides: 13. The CDR3 contains 14 residues. TCRdb's table, derived via immunoSEQ multiplex PCR, lists solely in-frame clones and lacks some. The sample carries about 210,000 clones, roughly nine tenths recorded once. The V call is TRBV7-9, the J call TRBJ1-1; TRBD1 aligns across 7 bases. The TCR sequence derives from a man between 65 and 80 years old with acute or convalescent COVID-19. Sequenced material: peripheral blood. CDR3 nucleotide sequence: TGTGCCAGCAGCTACGGGACAGATACGGCGGGTGCTTTCTTT. Translating gives CASSYGTDTAGAFF.